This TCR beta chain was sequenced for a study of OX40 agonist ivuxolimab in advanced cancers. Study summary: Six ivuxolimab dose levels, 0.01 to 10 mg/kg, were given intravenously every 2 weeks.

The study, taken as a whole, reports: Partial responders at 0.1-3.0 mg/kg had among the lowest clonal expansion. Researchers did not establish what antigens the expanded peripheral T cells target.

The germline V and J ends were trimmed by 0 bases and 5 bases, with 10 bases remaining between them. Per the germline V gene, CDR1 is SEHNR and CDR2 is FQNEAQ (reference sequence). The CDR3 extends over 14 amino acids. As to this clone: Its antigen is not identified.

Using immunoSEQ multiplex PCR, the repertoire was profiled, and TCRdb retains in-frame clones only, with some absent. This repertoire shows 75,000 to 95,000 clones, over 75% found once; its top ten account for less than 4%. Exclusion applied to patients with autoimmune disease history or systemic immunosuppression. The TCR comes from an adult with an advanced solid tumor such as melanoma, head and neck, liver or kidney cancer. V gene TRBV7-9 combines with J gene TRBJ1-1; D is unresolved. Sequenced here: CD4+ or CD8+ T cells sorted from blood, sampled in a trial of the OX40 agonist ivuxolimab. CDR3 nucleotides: TGTGCCAGCAGCTTAGCCCAAATAGGGACTGAAGCTTTCTTT. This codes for CASSLAQIGTEAFF.